This section outlines one T cell receptor (beta chain) sequence together with its context. These data are taken from a study of neurological immune-mediated disorders. Germline values: CDR1 LGHNA, CDR2 YNFKEQ. This CDR3 has 19 amino acids. V gave up 1 base and J gave up 4 bases; unmatched junction bases: 8. Time point of the sample: longitudinal time-point 1 (baseline). Unsorted libraries came from 2 million PBMCs stored at -80 °C. Synthesis of cDNA was accomplished via 5'RACE employing 10-nucleotide random UMIs. Every sequencing run produced over 160 million TCR-beta sequences that came from 15-18 subjects. Via MiXCR, TCRdb re-called the 5' RACE reads, giving one row per CDR3 protein. In the table there are around 69,000 distinct CDR3 sequences, roughly a tenth of which are singletons.

The sequencing input was PBMCs. J is TRBJ2-2 and V is TRBV4-2, with 14 positions matching TRBD2. The TCR sequence derives from a man in his thirties or forties in good health. CDR3 region: CASSQALSGTSGSTGELFF. Here the CDR3 DNA reads TGTGCCAGCAGCCAAGCCCTGTCGGGGACTAGCGGGAGCACCGGGGAGCTGTTTTTT.